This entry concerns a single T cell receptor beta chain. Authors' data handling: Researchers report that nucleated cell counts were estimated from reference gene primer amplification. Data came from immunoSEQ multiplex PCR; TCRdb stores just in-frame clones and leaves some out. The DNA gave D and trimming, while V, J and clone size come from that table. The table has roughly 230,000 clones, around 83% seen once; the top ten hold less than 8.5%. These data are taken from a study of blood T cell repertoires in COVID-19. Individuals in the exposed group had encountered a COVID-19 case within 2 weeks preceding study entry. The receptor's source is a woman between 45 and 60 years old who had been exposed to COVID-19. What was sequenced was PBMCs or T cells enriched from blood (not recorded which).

This chain's CDR3 is CASSLQGAGNTIYF. The CDR3, as DNA: TGTGCCAGCAGCTTGCAGGGGGCTGGAAACACCATATATTTT. The gene calls are TRBV5-4 and TRBJ1-3; 7 nucleotides align to TRBD1. J was trimmed by 2 bases and V by 1 base; bases with no gene match: 0. There are 14 residues in the CDR3. Per the germline V gene, CDR1 is SGHNT and CDR2 is YYREEE (reference sequence). Based on the CDR3 plus reference TRBV5-4 and TRBJ1-3, the full variable domain is ETGVTQSPTHLIKTRGQQVTLRCSSQSGHNTVSWYQQALGQGPQFIFQYYREEENGRGNFPPRFSGLQFPNYSSELNVNALELDDSALYLCASSLQGAGNTIYFGEGSWLTVV.